What follows are 16 T cell receptor beta chains derived from one specimen sequenced in a study of T cell responses to AZD1222 COVID-19 vaccine. Some clones are missing from TCRdb's copy, which holds only in-frame ones; the method was immunoSEQ multiplex PCR. The sample lists roughly 200,000 clones; approximately 92% were seen once. This sample comprised peripheral blood, obtained 28 days after the second dose of the MenACWY control vaccine. These receptors all stem from an adult who received the MenACWY meningococcal vaccine as a control.

The J gene is TRBJ2-5, the V gene TRBV5-1, with D maybe TRBD1 (6 bases). The CDR3 has 15 amino acids. Germline V gene lookup returns CDR1 SGHRS and CDR2 YFSETQ. Trimming pared 4 bases from V and 2 bases from J, leaving 15 bases between. The CDR3 DNA follows: TGCGCCAGCAGCCCGGGACACCTGGGTCAAGAGACCCAGTACTTC. As protein: CASSPGHLGQETQYF.

This chain connects TRBV11-2 to TRBJ2-3; perhaps TRBD2 as D (5 bases). The V end was cut by 6 bases, the J end by 0 bases, with 10 bases between. The CDR3 sequence is 14 residues long. The V gene's germline CDR1 is SGHAT and CDR2 FQNNGV. CDR3 nucleotides: TGTGCCAGCAGTCCCGGGGTGAGCACAGATACGCAGTATTTT. Its translation: CASSPGVSTDTQYF.

The gene calls are TRBV29-1 and TRBJ1-2; the D gene is possibly TRBD1 (5 bases). This CDR3 spans 15 amino acids. V dropped 4 bases and J dropped 1 base, with 16 bases sitting between them. Per germline, CDR1 SQVTM and CDR2 ANQGSEA. The CDR3 DNA follows: TGCAGCGTTGCGGTGGCGGGACCGAGTAACTATGGCTACACCTTC. This encodes CSVAVAGPSNYGYTF.

V gene TRBV3-1 (or the pseudogene TRBV3-2) combines with J gene TRBJ1-1; TRBD1 might be the D (6 bases). Trimming pared 2 bases from V and 10 bases from J, leaving 20 bases between. There are 15 residues in the CDR3. Germline assignment: CDR1 LGHDT and CDR2 YNNKEL (reference sequence). CDR3 region: CASSQPNTGQWVAFF. The CDR3 DNA reads as TGTGCCAGCAGCCAACCGAATACAGGGCAATGGGTAGCTTTCTTT.

The chain combines TRBV6-5 with TRBJ2-1; D uncertain. Trimming shortened V by 2 bases and J by 6 bases, and 14 bases separated the two germline ends. This CDR3 spans 15 amino acids. Per the germline V gene, CDR1 is MNHEY and CDR2 is SVGAGI. This chain's CDR3 is CASSYQDLPSNEQFF. The DNA for the CDR3 is TGTGCCAGCAGTTACCAGGATCTGCCGAGCAATGAGCAGTTCTTC.

The chain uses TRBV19 and TRBJ1-2; D perhaps matches TRBD1 (5 bases). Germline V lookup: CDR1 LNHDA, CDR2 SQIVND (reference sequence). The CDR3 is 14 amino acids. Trimming cost V 7 bases and J 3 bases, with 15 bases left between them. CDR3 region: CASTLGVSDYGYTF. The CDR3 bases are TGTGCCAGTACCTTAGGGGTTTCCGACTATGGCTACACCTTC.

This CDR3 reads CASSYQGINSPLHF. In DNA form, the CDR3 reads TGTGCCAGCAGCTATCAGGGTATTAATTCACCCCTCCACTTT. V usage is TRBV7-3 and J usage is TRBJ1-6; D perhaps matches TRBD1 (5 bases). The V gene's germline CDR1 is SGHTA and CDR2 FQGTGA. V gave up 4 bases and J gave up 6 bases, with 10 bases separating them. The CDR3 is made up of 14 amino acids.

This sequence joins TRBV3-1 (or the pseudogene TRBV3-2) and TRBJ2-4, with TRBD2 as a possible D gene (7 bases). The V gene's germline CDR1 is LGHDT and CDR2 YNNKEL (reference sequence). The CDR3 runs 19 residues. Trimming pared 3 bases from V and 0 bases from J, leaving 21 bases between. This CDR3 reads CASSHPSRGGVLAKNIQYF. The CDR3 DNA sequence: TGTGCCAGCAGCCATCCCAGTAGAGGGGGGGTACTAGCCAAAAACATTCAGTACTTC.

This rearrangement joins TRBV5-4 to TRBJ2-1; a possible D gene is TRBD1 (6 bases). V was cut by 4 bases and J by 4 bases, with 15 bases left in between. CDR3 length equals 15 residues. Germline lookup yields CDR1 SGHNT and CDR2 YYREEE (reference sequence). CDR3 sequence reads: CASSPGQSPYNEQFF. CDR3 nucleotides: TGTGCCAGCAGCCCCGGACAGAGCCCTTACAATGAGCAGTTCTTC.

The chain's CDR3 is CASSPRTGPRETQYF. CDR3 DNA: TGTGCCAGCAGCCCACGGACAGGCCCACGGGAGACCCAGTACTTC. The chain combines TRBV9 with TRBJ2-5; 7 bases agree with TRBD1. The CDR3 totals 15 residues. V was clipped by 4 bases and J by 5 bases; unmatched bases: 11. The germline V gene has CDR1 SGDLS and CDR2 YYNGEE. The full variable domain, completed using reference TRBV9 and TRBJ2-5, is DSGVTQTPKHLITATGQRVTLRCSPRSGDLSVYWYQQSLDQGLQFLIQYYNGEERAKGNILERFSAQQFPDLHSELNLSSLELGDSALYFCASSPRTGPRETQYFGPGTRLLVL.

This chain joins TRBV5-6 and TRBJ1-1; D not certain. The V gene lost 2 bases and the J gene lost 1 base, with 9 bases spanning the gap. CDR1 is SGHDT, CDR2 YYEEEE, per germline. CDR3 size: 14 residues. As DNA, the CDR3 is TGTGCCAGCAGCTTATTAAGCCGGAACACTGAAGCTTTCTTT. Amino acids: CASSLLSRNTEAFF.

The chain is built from TRBV5-1 and TRBJ1-2, with 7 bases matching TRBD1. From germline, CDR1 is SGHRS and CDR2 YFSETQ. CDR3 length equals 15 residues. V lost 7 bases, J lost 8 bases, and 17 bases stayed unmatched. The CDR3 DNA reads as TGCGCCAGCGCAATTAGGGGGACAGTGGGGAAGGGCTACACCTTC. Its translation is CASAIRGTVGKGYTF.

The rearrangement uses TRBV19 and TRBJ2-3, with a tentative D call TRBD1 (6 bases). The CDR3 extends over 12 amino acids. Looked up from germline, CDR1 is LNHDA and CDR2 is SQIVND (reference sequence). Trimming shortened V by 3 bases and J by 9 bases, and 10 bases separated the two germline ends. CDR3 in amino acids: CASSMSRGTQYF. The CDR3 coding sequence is TGTGCCAGTAGTATGAGCAGGGGAACGCAGTATTTT.

CDR3 bases: TGTGCCAGCAGCTTGCGAGGGGTTGCCTACGAGCAGTACTTC. Its translation: CASSLRGVAYEQYF. The chain recombines TRBV5-4 with TRBJ2-7; the D call may be TRBD1 or TRBD2 (5 bases each). Trimming pared 1 base from V and 2 bases from J, leaving 10 bases between. Looked up from germline, CDR1 is SGHNT and CDR2 is YYREEE (reference sequence). This CDR3 is built from 14 residues. The entire variable domain, with the rest obtained from reference TRBV5-4 and TRBJ2-7, is as follows: ETGVTQSPTHLIKTRGQQVTLRCSSQSGHNTVSWYQQALGQGPQFIFQYYREEENGRGNFPPRFSGLQFPNYSSELNVNALELDDSALYLCASSLRGVAYEQYFGPGTRLTVT.

The chain links TRBV6-2 or TRBV6-3 to TRBJ1-4; D remains ambiguous. The CDR3 has 16 residues. The V gene lost 4 bases and the J gene lost 7 bases, with 19 bases spanning the gap. Looked up from germline, CDR1 is MNHEY and CDR2 is SVGEGT. The CDR3 is CASSSYSLILGEKLFF. CDR3 DNA: TGTGCCAGCAGTTCCTACTCGCTGATACTGGGTGAAAAACTGTTTTTT.

The sample holds one count of this clone. The chain is built from TRBV7-9 and TRBJ2-7, with D perhaps being TRBD1 or TRBD2 (6 bases each). This CDR3 contains 13 residues. V was pared by 3 bases and J by 6 bases, with 12 bases between. Germline values: CDR1 SEHNR, CDR2 FQNEAQ (reference sequence). The CDR3 loop is CASSFRGPGEQYF. CDR3 bases: TGTGCCAGCAGCTTCCGGGGGCCGGGCGAGCAGTACTTC.